Listed below are T cell receptor beta chains from one sample, sequenced in a study of cytomegalovirus exposure and HLA in healthy donors. Sequencing used immunoSEQ multiplex PCR; TCRdb keeps in-frame clones, though not all of them. The sample holds approximately 180,000 clones, about 87% seen once. Input material: PBMCs. The receptors were gathered from a woman in her thirties in good health and CMV-seronegative. The CDR3 runs from the conserved cysteine through the conserved F or W. Each record gives: J gene, D gene, clone size, V gene, CDR3 DNA, CDR3 protein. D genes are given only for firm matches. The listing skips clone size in some rows; elsewhere it reads once, few, many or a size class.

J gene: TRBJ2-3
D gene: TRBD1
clone size: NA
V gene: TRBV5-1
CDR3 DNA: TGCGCCTCAACAGGGACAGGGGTTTCAGATACGCAGTATTTT
CDR3 protein: CASTGTGVSDTQYF

J gene: TRBJ1-4
D gene: NA
clone size: NA
V gene: TRBV2
CDR3 DNA: TGTGCCAGCAGTGAATTAACGGCCGGGGGTGAAAAACTGTTTTTT
CDR3 protein: CASSELTAGGEKLFF

J gene: TRBJ2-6
D gene: TRBD2
clone size: NA
V gene: TRBV5-4
CDR3 DNA: TGTGCCAGCACCAGGGAGCGGGGGGGCTCTGGGGCCAACGTCCTGACTTTC
CDR3 protein: CASTRERGGSGANVLTF

J gene: TRBJ1-1
D gene: TRBD1
clone size: NA
V gene: TRBV6-1
CDR3 DNA: TGTGCCAGCAGGGGGACAGTATGGTTCCCTGAAGCTTTCTTT
CDR3 protein: CASRGTVWFPEAFF

J gene: TRBJ2-1
D gene: TRBD1
clone size: NA
V gene: TRBV5-4
CDR3 DNA: TGTGCCAGCAGACCCCCCATAGGGACAGGGACTGGGAATGAGCAGTTCTTC
CDR3 protein: CASRPPIGTGTGNEQFF

J gene: TRBJ1-2
D gene: NA
clone size: NA
V gene: TRBV21-1
CDR3 DNA: TGTGCCAGCAGCCGGGACAGGGATAGGACTAACTATGGCTACACCTTC
CDR3 protein: CASSRDRDRTNYGYTF

J gene: TRBJ2-7
D gene: NA
clone size: NA
V gene: TRBV25-1
CDR3 DNA: TGTGCCAGCAGTGACCGGACAGCGGGATACGAGCAGTACTTC
CDR3 protein: CASSDRTAGYEQYF

J gene: TRBJ1-5
D gene: TRBD1
clone size: NA
V gene: TRBV10-2
CDR3 DNA: TGCGCCAGCAGTGAGTCCCCGGGACAGGGAAATCAGCCCCAGCATTTT
CDR3 protein: CASSESPGQGNQPQHF

J gene: TRBJ2-1
D gene: TRBD2
clone size: NA
V gene: TRBV7-8
CDR3 DNA: TGTGCCAGCAAACTCGTGGGACTAGCGGGGGAAAATGAGCAGTTCTTC
CDR3 protein: CASKLVGLAGENEQFF

J gene: TRBJ1-2
D gene: NA
clone size: NA
V gene: TRBV7-9
CDR3 DNA: TGTGCCAGCAGCCCCCTCACACGCAGTGACTATGGCTACACCTTC
CDR3 protein: CASSPLTRSDYGYTF

J gene: TRBJ1-2
D gene: TRBD1
clone size: NA
V gene: TRBV5-4
CDR3 DNA: TGTGCCACTTTAACCCGGGACAGGTCGTTCCATGGCTACACCTTC
CDR3 protein: CATLTRDRSFHGYTF

J gene: TRBJ2-7
D gene: NA
clone size: NA
V gene: TRBV27
CDR3 DNA: TGTGCCAGCAGTTTATCCCCTATCCTGGACGAGCAGTACTTC
CDR3 protein: CASSLSPILDEQYF

J gene: TRBJ1-1
D gene: NA
clone size: NA
V gene: TRBV4-1
CDR3 DNA: TGCGCCAGCAGCCAGAACGCAGTGAACACTGAAGCTTTCTTT
CDR3 protein: CASSQNAVNTEAFF

J gene: TRBJ1-3
D gene: TRBD1
clone size: NA
V gene: TRBV6-1
CDR3 DNA: TGTGCCAGCAGTGAGAGCTTGACAGGGAAGGACACCATATATTTT
CDR3 protein: CASSESLTGKDTIYF

J gene: TRBJ2-1
D gene: NA
clone size: once
V gene: TRBV18
CDR3 DNA: TGTGCCAGCTCAATAATCCCATACAGGGACAATGAGCAGTTCTTC
CDR3 protein: CASSIIPYRDNEQFF

J gene: TRBJ2-7
D gene: NA
clone size: NA
V gene: TRBV4-1
CDR3 DNA: TGCGCCAGCAGCCAAGTGATGGGAGCCTACGAGCAGTACTTC
CDR3 protein: CASSQVMGAYEQYF

J gene: TRBJ2-1
D gene: TRBD1
clone size: once
V gene: TRBV7-9
CDR3 DNA: TGTGCCAGCAGCTTAAGGCGGGACAGGGGATGGGATGAGCAGTTCTTC
CDR3 protein: CASSLRRDRGWDEQFF

J gene: TRBJ2-5
D gene: TRBD1
clone size: NA
V gene: TRBV15
CDR3 DNA: TGTGCCACCAGCACGGACAGGGCTAAAGAGACCCAGTACTTC
CDR3 protein: CATSTDRAKETQYF

J gene: TRBJ1-4
D gene: TRBD1
clone size: NA
V gene: TRBV2
CDR3 DNA: TGTGCCAGCATCTACAGGGGTAATGAAAAACTGTTTTTT
CDR3 protein: CASIYRGNEKLFF

J gene: TRBJ1-2
D gene: NA
clone size: NA
V gene: TRBV5-1
CDR3 DNA: TGCGCCAGCAGCTCACGGACAGATACTAACTATGGCTACACCTTC
CDR3 protein: CASSSRTDTNYGYTF

J gene: TRBJ2-5
D gene: NA
clone size: once
V gene: TRBV10-2
CDR3 DNA: TGCGCCTGCACACAGACCCAAGAGACCCAGTACTTC
CDR3 protein: CACTQTQETQYF

J gene: TRBJ2-4
D gene: TRBD2
clone size: NA
V gene: TRBV4-3
CDR3 DNA: TGCGCCAGCAGCCAAGATTGGGGGGGACTAGCGGCCACGGGAAACATTCAGTACTTC
CDR3 protein: CASSQDWGGLAATGNIQYF

J gene: TRBJ1-1
D gene: NA
clone size: once
V gene: TRBV5-4
CDR3 DNA: TGTGCCAGCAGCTTGGCCCAGGTAAACACTGAAGCTTTCTTT
CDR3 protein: CASSLAQVNTEAFF

J gene: TRBJ1-6
D gene: TRBD1
clone size: few
V gene: TRBV7-6
CDR3 DNA: TGTGCCAGCAGCTTATTTCAGGGGGCCGGGTCACCCCTCCACTTT
CDR3 protein: CASSLFQGAGSPLHF

J gene: TRBJ1-2
D gene: NA
clone size: NA
V gene: TRBV4-3
CDR3 DNA: TGCGCCAGCAGCCAAGGGCGGGGTACGAATGGCTACACCTTC
CDR3 protein: CASSQGRGTNGYTF

J gene: TRBJ1-5
D gene: TRBD1
clone size: NA
V gene: TRBV5-6
CDR3 DNA: TGTGCCAGCAGCTTCGACAGGGTGATGAGTGGCAATCAGCCCCAGCATTTT
CDR3 protein: CASSFDRVMSGNQPQHF

J gene: TRBJ2-1
D gene: NA
clone size: once
V gene: TRBV2
CDR3 DNA: TGTGCCAGCAGTGATTTGGCGGGGGCGCCTAACAACAATGAGCAGTTCTTC
CDR3 protein: CASSDLAGAPNNNEQFF

J gene: TRBJ1-1
D gene: NA
clone size: NA
V gene: TRBV19
CDR3 DNA: TGTGCCAGTAGTATTCAAGGGGCAGGGAACACTGAAGCTTTCTTT
CDR3 protein: CASSIQGAGNTEAFF

J gene: TRBJ1-5
D gene: NA
clone size: NA
V gene: TRBV19
CDR3 DNA: TGTGCCAGTAGTATAGTGGGGCAGGGCCATCAGCCCCAGCATTTT
CDR3 protein: CASSIVGQGHQPQHF

J gene: TRBJ1-2
D gene: TRBD1
clone size: NA
V gene: TRBV11-1
CDR3 DNA: TGTGCCAGCAGTTCTGGACAGGGTGGTGGTGGCTACACCTTC
CDR3 protein: CASSSGQGGGGYTF

J gene: TRBJ2-5
D gene: TRBD1
clone size: NA
V gene: TRBV7-2
CDR3 DNA: TGTGCCAGCAGCCGCGTGGGCTCCGGGACAGGGGTGCTCGGGAGAGCCCAGTACTTC
CDR3 protein: CASSRVGSGTGVLGRAQYF

J gene: TRBJ1-5
D gene: TRBD1
clone size: NA
V gene: TRBV19
CDR3 DNA: TGTGCCAGTAGTGGAGGACAGGGAAGCAATCAGCCCCAGCATTTT
CDR3 protein: CASSGGQGSNQPQHF

J gene: TRBJ2-2
D gene: NA
clone size: NA
V gene: TRBV5-1
CDR3 DNA: TGCGCCAGCAGCCTGACACCGAACACCGGGGAGCTGTTTTTT
CDR3 protein: CASSLTPNTGELFF

J gene: TRBJ1-2
D gene: NA
clone size: few
V gene: TRBV27
CDR3 DNA: TGTGCCAGCCGGAGGGCGGGGCCCGTGGCCAACTATGGCTACACCTTC
CDR3 protein: CASRRAGPVANYGYTF

J gene: TRBJ1-1
D gene: TRBD1
clone size: NA
V gene: TRBV10-1
CDR3 DNA: TGCGCCAGCAGTGAGGACAGGGCGAGGACTGAAGCTTTCTTT
CDR3 protein: CASSEDRARTEAFF

J gene: TRBJ2-7
D gene: TRBD1
clone size: once
V gene: TRBV7-9
CDR3 DNA: TGTGCCAGCAGCCGGGGACAGGGCTACGAGCAGTACTTC
CDR3 protein: CASSRGQGYEQYF

J gene: TRBJ2-5
D gene: NA
clone size: NA
V gene: TRBV5-1
CDR3 DNA: TGCGCCAGCAGCTTTAAGGGGGGGGAAGAGACCCAGTACTTC
CDR3 protein: CASSFKGGEETQYF

J gene: TRBJ1-1
D gene: TRBD1
clone size: NA
V gene: TRBV18
CDR3 DNA: TGTGCCAGCTCAACGGACAGGGGTTACACTGAAGCTTTCTTT
CDR3 protein: CASSTDRGYTEAFF

J gene: TRBJ2-1
D gene: TRBD1
clone size: NA
V gene: TRBV7-9
CDR3 DNA: TGTGCCAGCAGCTATTACGCATCCGAGACAGGGGGTGAGCAGTTCTTC
CDR3 protein: CASSYYASETGGEQFF

J gene: TRBJ2-2
D gene: TRBD1
clone size: NA
V gene: TRBV7-9
CDR3 DNA: TGTGCCAGCAGCTCGGACAGGGTAGGGACCGGGGAGCTGTTTTTT
CDR3 protein: CASSSDRVGTGELFF

J gene: TRBJ1-2
D gene: NA
clone size: NA
V gene: TRBV4-3
CDR3 DNA: TGCGCCAGCAGCCAAGATTCGTTAGAGGGGGCTAACTATGGCTACACCTTC
CDR3 protein: CASSQDSLEGANYGYTF

J gene: TRBJ2-1
D gene: NA
clone size: NA
V gene: TRBV5-6
CDR3 DNA: TGTGCCAGCAGCTTGGCCTCAGGTGACGCCTACAATGAGCAGTTCTTC
CDR3 protein: CASSLASGDAYNEQFF

J gene: TRBJ1-5
D gene: NA
clone size: NA
V gene: TRBV6-1
CDR3 DNA: TGTGCCAGCCTCATCAGCCGGAGTAGCAATCAGCCCCAGCATTTT
CDR3 protein: CASLISRSSNQPQHF